These 21 T cell receptor beta chains were all obtained from the same sample, sequenced in a study of Ad26.COV2.S vaccination and SARS-CoV-2 variants. Only in-frame clones appear in the TCRdb table, and some are missing; sequencing was by immunoSEQ multiplex PCR. The sample records roughly 350,000 clones, more than 85% being singletons. Treatment of the sample: some 19 received Ad26.COV2.S at low or high dose, single or two shots; about 5 received placebo; per-sample allocation not given. Following the first vaccine or placebo injection, samples were taken on day 63. This sample comprised peripheral blood, obtained in a trial of Ad26.COV2.S vaccine versus placebo. These receptors originate from a person between 18 and 65 years old who received the Ad26.COV2.S COVID-19 vaccine or a placebo.

The chain recombines TRBV4-1 with TRBJ1-4, with TRBD1 matching over 9 bases. Germline V gives CDR1 MGHRA, CDR2 YSYEKL. V lost 4 bases, J lost 5 bases, and 5 bases stayed unmatched. CDR3 length equals 15 residues. CDR3 sequence reads: CASSPGTGINEKLFF. CDR3 nucleotide sequence: TGCGCCAGCAGCCCCGGGACAGGGATAAATGAAAAACTGTTTTTT.

V and J are TRBV5-4 and TRBJ1-5, with TRBD1 identical over 9 bases. V shed 4 bases and J 5 bases; nucleotides not matched to a gene: 7. The CDR3 sequence is 15 residues long. From germline, CDR1 is SGHNT and CDR2 YYREEE (reference sequence). The CDR3 loop reads CASSTGTGRDQPQHF. DNA for the CDR3: TGTGCCAGCAGCACCGGGACAGGGAGGGATCAGCCCCAGCATTTT.

The genes are TRBV6-2 or TRBV6-3 and TRBJ2-3; D call uncertain. V shed 4 bases and J shed 0 bases, with 8 bases lying between them. The CDR3 totals 14 residues. The germline CDR1 and CDR2 sequences are MNHEY and SVGEGT. The CDR3 is CASSFGPSTDTQYF. DNA for the CDR3: TGTGCCAGCAGTTTCGGACCTAGCACAGATACGCAGTATTTT.

In this sample, this clone turned up a few times. The chain carries TRBV24-1 and TRBJ2-6; maybe TRBD1 (5 bases). The germline CDR1 and CDR2 sequences are KGHDR and SFDVKD. Trimming pared 2 bases from V and 1 base from J, leaving 14 bases between. This CDR3 is 18 amino acids long. The CDR3 bases are TGTGCCACCAGTGATTCCCGGACACTTTTGTCTGGGGCCAACGTCCTGACTTTC. It codes for CATSDSRTLLSGANVLTF.

The rearrangement links TRBV6-5 to TRBJ2-2; D possibly matches TRBD1 or TRBD2 (6 bases each). This CDR3 is built from 14 residues. The germline V and J ends were trimmed by 7 bases and 3 bases, with 12 bases remaining between them. CDR1 and CDR2 from the germline V gene are MNHEY and SVGAGI. CDR3 region: CASTRGVDTGELFF. CDR3 nucleotides: TGTGCCAGCACTAGGGGGGTGGACACCGGGGAGCTGTTTTTT.

This clone was recorded at least ten times. The rearrangement uses TRBV7-8 and TRBJ1-2; TRBD1 agrees at 7 bases. The ends lost 1 base at V and 4 bases at J; junction bases unmatched: 6. Germline V gene data show CDR1 as SGHVS and CDR2 as FQNEAQ. This CDR3 has 15 residues. The CDR3 reads CASSLVEQGIYGYTF. The CDR3 DNA is TGTGCCAGCAGCTTAGTTGAACAGGGGATCTATGGCTACACCTTC.

This chain links TRBV6-5 with TRBJ2-5, with D perhaps TRBD2 (5 bases). Germline V gives CDR1 MNHEY, CDR2 SVGAGI. This CDR3 has 14 residues. The ends were cut back, 6 bases at V and 1 base at J, with 12 bases in the middle. CDR3 coding DNA: TGTGCCAGCAGGAGGGTCACCCTCCAAGAGACCCAGTACTTC. Protein: CASRRVTLQETQYF.

The rearrangement joins TRBV2 to TRBJ1-5; the D gene is possibly TRBD1 (5 bases). The length of the CDR3 is 13 residues. The germline V gene has CDR1 SNHLY and CDR2 FYNNEI. V lost 4 bases and J lost 4, with 8 bases in between. The CDR3 nucleotides are TGTGCCAGCAGTGGGGGCCAAAATCAGCCCCAGCATTTT. As protein: CASSGGQNQPQHF.

The V gene is TRBV7-2, the J gene TRBJ1-2; TRBD1 matches 7 bases. The germline V gene has CDR1 SGHTA and CDR2 FQGNSA. The CDR3 sequence is 12 residues long. V trimming: 5 bases; J trimming: 10 bases; junction bases outside the gene matches: 7. This CDR3 reads CASSPRTGHYTF. The DNA of the CDR3 is TGTGCCAGCAGCCCTCGGACAGGACACTACACCTTC. Full variable domain (rest looked up from reference TRBV7-2 and TRBJ1-2): GAGVSQSPSNKVTEKGKDVELRCDPISGHTALYWYRQSLGQGLEFLIYFQGNSAPDKSGLPSDRFSAERTGGSVSTLTIQRTQQEDSAVYLCASSPRTGHYTFGSGTRLTVV.

This clone is a singleton in its sample. The V gene is TRBV10-3, the J gene TRBJ1-1; D gene uncertain. Per the germline V gene, CDR1 is ENHRY and CDR2 is SYGVKD. V gave up 2 bases and J gave up 0 bases, with 13 bases separating them. This CDR3 is built from 16 residues. The CDR3 DNA reads TGTGCCATCAGTGAGCGGGGTCGGACCATGAACACTGAAGCTTTCTTT. It specifies CAISERGRTMNTEAFF.

The V gene is TRBV10-1, the J gene TRBJ2-3, with 8 bases identical to TRBD2. The length of the CDR3 is 15 residues. The ends lost 6 bases at V and 0 bases at J; junction bases unmatched: 5. Germline CDR1 and CDR2: WNHNN and SYGVQD (reference sequence). The CDR3 is CASSEAGASTDTQYF. The CDR3 DNA sequence: TGCGCCAGCAGCGAAGCGGGAGCGAGCACAGATACGCAGTATTTT.

This clone was detected ten times or more. The J gene is TRBJ1-2, the V gene TRBV2; no firm D call. The CDR3 has 14 residues. Germline CDR1 reads SNHLY; CDR2 reads FYNNEI. With 4 bases removed from V and 6 bases from J, the gap between germline ends came to 15 bases. The CDR3 loop is CASSGYLLTDGYTF. CDR3 sequence (DNA): TGTGCCAGCAGTGGATATCTACTTACTGATGGCTACACCTTC.

V and J are TRBV20-1 and TRBJ1-1, with no clear D. V was trimmed by 0 bases and J by 11 bases, leaving 10 bases between them. The CDR3 has 11 residues. CDR1 and CDR2 (germline): DFQATT, SNEGSKA (reference sequence). The DNA for the CDR3 is TGCAGTGCTAGAGATCGTGCTGCGGCTTTCTTT. Amino acid sequence: CSARDRAAAFF.

This CDR3 is CASSMGYTETQYF. The CDR3 bases are TGTGCCAGTAGTATGGGTTATACGGAGACCCAGTACTTC. V gene TRBV19 combines with J gene TRBJ2-5; D gene ambiguous. The CDR3 covers 13 residues. Germline V gene lookup returns CDR1 LNHDA and CDR2 SQIVND (reference sequence). V lost 3 bases and J lost 5, with 10 bases in between.

This chain joins TRBV30 and TRBJ2-7; 9 bases are shared with TRBD2. Germline V gene lookup returns CDR1 GTSNPN and CDR2 SVGIG (reference sequence). The CDR3 loop spans 14 amino acids. V lost 3 bases and J lost 3; bases outside the gene matches: 6. For the CDR3, the DNA is TGTGCCTGGAGGAAGCTAGCGGGGAGCTACGAGCAGTACTTC. It specifies CAWRKLAGSYEQYF.

V and J are TRBV5-4 and TRBJ1-2; TRBD1 agrees at 7 bases. Per the germline V gene, CDR1 is SGHNT and CDR2 is YYREEE (reference sequence). The CDR3 spans 15 residues. V lost 0 bases and J lost 4; bases outside the gene matches: 6. The CDR3 protein is CASSLEQGMAYGYTF. Here the CDR3 DNA reads TGTGCCAGCAGCTTGGAACAGGGGATGGCCTATGGCTACACCTTC.

The CDR3 nucleotides read TGTGCCAGTAGTGAAATCAGGGGTCAGCCCCAGCATTTT. This codes for CASSEIRGQPQHF. The chain links TRBV19 to TRBJ1-5; tentatively, D is TRBD1 (6 bases). Between the trimmed V and J ends, which lost 5 bases and 6 bases, there was a span of 11 bases. The CDR3 extends over 13 amino acids. The germline CDR1 and CDR2 sequences are LNHDA and SQIVND (reference sequence).

This clone has more than one count but fewer than ten. This chain joins TRBV29-1 and TRBJ1-2, with a possible D match to TRBD1 (5 bases). Germline CDR1 and CDR2: SQVTM and ANQGSEA. Between the trimmed V and J ends, which lost 2 bases and 7 bases, there was a span of 14 bases. This CDR3 has 13 residues. This CDR3 reads CSVEWGGSGGYTF. CDR3 DNA sequence: TGCAGCGTTGAATGGGGGGGAAGTGGTGGCTACACCTTC.

The chain is built from TRBV6-2 or TRBV6-3 and TRBJ1-1; D unclear. Looked up from germline, CDR1 is MNHEY and CDR2 is SVGEGT. V dropped 0 bases and J dropped 4 bases, with 6 bases sitting between them. This CDR3 is built from 13 residues. CDR3 bases: TGTGCCAGCAGTTACTCAGGGTTCACTGAAGCTTTCTTT. This translates into CASSYSGFTEAFF.

This clone has more than one count but fewer than ten. This chain connects TRBV19 to TRBJ1-1; the match to TRBD1 covers 7 bases. V lost 5 bases and J lost 3; bases outside the gene matches: 3. Per the germline V gene, CDR1 is LNHDA and CDR2 is SQIVND (reference sequence). This CDR3 has 13 amino acids. CDR3 protein: CASSSDRDTEAFF. The CDR3 region has the DNA TGTGCCAGTAGTTCCGACAGGGACACTGAAGCTTTCTTT. The variable domain in full, completed from reference TRBV19 and TRBJ1-1, reads DGGITQSPKYLFRKEGQNVTLSCEQNLNHDAMYWYRQDPGQGLRLIYYSQIVNDFQKGDIAEGYSVSREKKESFPLTVTSAQKNPTAFYLCASSSDRDTEAFFGQGTRLTVV.

Of note for this clone: A junction boundary mismatches the germline segment, possibly from a read error. The chain links TRBV28 to TRBJ2-7; 12 bases match TRBD1. This CDR3 spans 17 amino acids. Germline V gives CDR1 MDHEN, CDR2 SYDVKM. Written as DNA, the CDR3 is TGTGCCAGCAGCTCTTCACGATCCGGGACAGGGGGCCGGGAGGGATCTTTC. As protein: CASSSSRSGTGGREGSF. Together with reference TRBV28 and TRBJ2-7, the CDR3 gives the full variable domain: DVKVTQSSRYLVKRTGEKVFLECVQDMDHENMFWYRQDPGLGLRLIYFSYDVKMKEKGDIPEGYSVSREKKERFSLILESASTNQTSMYLCASSSSRSGTGGREGSFGPGTRLTVT.